This T cell receptor (beta chain) came from a study of CXCR3-negative and CXCR3-positive naive CD8 T cells. Study-wide results and limits: The level of CXCR3 expression partially decreased after cryopreservation; the majority of assays used fresh PBMCs. Naive cells with CXCR3 showed TRB CDR3s that were more hydrophobic than those in CXCR3-negative naive cells.

The CDR3 is made up of 13 amino acids. CDR1 SGHTA and CDR2 FQGNSA come from the germline V gene. The TRB cDNA libraries were prepared by 5' RACE with UMI labels. One entry per CDR3 protein, without DNA, is what TCRdb gives after re-calling the 5' RACE reads. This listing includes roughly 99,000 distinct CDR3 sequences. About this clonotype itself: The antigen is undetermined.

This clonotype was sampled from a human donor in good health. Some clones in this sample may be carry-over from other donors' samples. Input material: naive CXCR3+ CD8+ T cells from blood. As for subset: CD45RO-CCR7+CD27+CD95- naive CD8+ T cells expressing CXCR3 (TNR3+). V usage is TRBV7-2 and J usage is TRBJ1-5. CDR3 in amino acids: CASRSDGDQPQHF.